The rows below give T cell receptor beta chains drawn from one sample of a study of T-cell memory formation after mild COVID-19. From the 5' RACE reads, TCRdb called clonotypes with MiXCR, one entry per CDR3 protein. The sample carries 450,000 to 700,000 distinct CDR3 sequences, roughly 18% recorded once. The material sequenced was PBMCs or a T cell subset sorted from them (not recorded which). All receptors come from an adult woman who had mild COVID-19 (a few samples of this study predate the infection). Cell type and time point are not known. Both conserved end residues are part of each CDR3. Each record gives: D gene, clone size, V gene, J gene, CDR3 DNA, CDR3 protein. The D gene is left open where the match is weak. Some rows have no size entry. The others give once, few or many, or a class for an expanded clone.

d_gene: TRBD1; abundance: few; v_gene: TRBV6-5; j_gene: TRBJ2-6; CDR3nt: TGTGCCAGCAGTTACTCCGGACAGGGCTCTGGGGCCAACGTCCTGACTTTC; CDR3aa: CASSYSGQGSGANVLTF
d_gene: -; abundance: -; v_gene: TRBV12-3/TRBV12-4; j_gene: TRBJ1-1; CDR3nt: TGTGCCAGCAGTTTTATTTCGGAGGGGCCGGATGAAGCTTTCTTT; CDR3aa: CASSFISEGPDEAFF
d_gene: -; abundance: few; v_gene: TRBV14; j_gene: TRBJ2-7; CDR3nt: TGTGCCAGCAGCCAAGGTGGTAGGGGGAACTACGAGCAGTACTTC; CDR3aa: CASSQGGRGNYEQYF
d_gene: TRBD1; abundance: -; v_gene: TRBV15; j_gene: TRBJ2-7; CDR3nt: TGTGCCACCAGCAGAGCGGACAGGGAGCTCTACGAGCAGTACTTC; CDR3aa: CATSRADRELYEQYF
d_gene: -; abundance: many; v_gene: TRBV7-3; j_gene: TRBJ2-3; CDR3nt: TGTGCCAGCAGCCCTTCAGAGGGTACGCAGTATTTT; CDR3aa: CASSPSEGTQYF
d_gene: TRBD1; abundance: -; v_gene: TRBV5-1; j_gene: TRBJ1-6; CDR3nt: TGCGCCAGCAGCCTAGGGGGACAGGGCCCCTCACCCCTCCACTTT; CDR3aa: CASSLGGQGPSPLHF
d_gene: TRBD1; abundance: few; v_gene: TRBV19; j_gene: TRBJ2-2; CDR3nt: TGTGCCAGTACCTACCGGGACAGGGGGCCCACCGGGGAGCTGTTTTTT; CDR3aa: CASTYRDRGPTGELFF
d_gene: TRBD2; abundance: -; v_gene: TRBV11-2; j_gene: TRBJ2-1; CDR3nt: TGTGCCAGCAGCTTCGGGACTAGCGGGAGAACGAATGAGCAGTTCTTC; CDR3aa: CASSFGTSGRTNEQFF
d_gene: TRBD2; abundance: -; v_gene: TRBV6-2/TRBV6-3; j_gene: TRBJ2-1; CDR3nt: TGTGCCAGCAGTCAAGCGGGGTATGAGCAGTTCTTC; CDR3aa: CASSQAGYEQFF
d_gene: -; abundance: -; v_gene: TRBV24-1; j_gene: TRBJ1-2; CDR3nt: TGTGCCACCAGTGAACGTGGCTATGGCTACACCTTC; CDR3aa: CATSERGYGYTF
d_gene: TRBD2; abundance: -; v_gene: TRBV25-1; j_gene: TRBJ2-1; CDR3nt: TGTGCCAGCAGCCCCACAAGCGGGAGAGCTCCTGGGGGCTATGAGCAGTTCTTC; CDR3aa: CASSPTSGRAPGGYEQFF
d_gene: TRBD1; abundance: few; v_gene: TRBV7-9; j_gene: TRBJ2-5; CDR3nt: TGTGCCAGCAGCCACCCGGACAGGATAGAGACCCAGTACTTC; CDR3aa: CASSHPDRIETQYF
d_gene: TRBD2; abundance: few; v_gene: TRBV5-1; j_gene: TRBJ2-1; CDR3nt: TGCGCCAGCAGCTTGGAAGTCGGGGGGGCTCACAATGAGCAGTTCTTC; CDR3aa: CASSLEVGGAHNEQFF
d_gene: -; abundance: -; v_gene: TRBV7-6; j_gene: TRBJ2-3; CDR3nt: TGTGCCAGCAGCCCCGGAGGCTACCTTGATACGCAGTATTTT; CDR3aa: CASSPGGYLDTQYF
d_gene: TRBD1; abundance: -; v_gene: TRBV4-1; j_gene: TRBJ1-2; CDR3nt: TGCGCCAGCAGCCTGGGACAGCTCGAAGGAGGCTACACCTTC; CDR3aa: CASSLGQLEGGYTF
d_gene: TRBD2; abundance: many; v_gene: TRBV7-2; j_gene: TRBJ2-7; CDR3nt: TGTGCCAGCAGCTTATACAGCGGGGGATCCTACGAGCAGTACTTC; CDR3aa: CASSLYSGGSYEQYF
d_gene: TRBD2; abundance: many; v_gene: TRBV20-1; j_gene: TRBJ2-3; CDR3nt: TGCAGTGCTCCGGGACTAGCGGGAGACACAGATACGCAGTATTTT; CDR3aa: CSAPGLAGDTDTQYF
d_gene: TRBD2; abundance: few; v_gene: TRBV24-1; j_gene: TRBJ2-3; CDR3nt: TGTGCCACCAGTGACCTGCTAGCGGGGGGACCAGATACGCAGTATTTT; CDR3aa: CATSDLLAGGPDTQYF
d_gene: TRBD1; abundance: few; v_gene: TRBV7-2; j_gene: TRBJ1-3; CDR3nt: TGTGCCAGCCGCAGGGGGCTTGCTGGAAACACCATATATTTT; CDR3aa: CASRRGLAGNTIYF
d_gene: -; abundance: -; v_gene: TRBV2; j_gene: TRBJ2-1; CDR3nt: TGTGCCAGCAGTGTCAAGGTCGAGCAGTTCTTC; CDR3aa: CASSVKVEQFF
d_gene: -; abundance: -; v_gene: TRBV4-1; j_gene: TRBJ2-5; CDR3nt: TGCGCCAGCAGCCAGAAAAGTAGCGGACAACAAGAGACCCAGTACTTC; CDR3aa: CASSQKSSGQQETQYF
d_gene: TRBD2; abundance: -; v_gene: TRBV27; j_gene: TRBJ2-2; CDR3nt: TGTGCCAGCAGATTGGCGGGAGCCGGGGAGCTGTTTTTT; CDR3aa: CASRLAGAGELFF
d_gene: TRBD2; abundance: -; v_gene: TRBV9; j_gene: TRBJ2-7; CDR3nt: TGTGCCAGCAGCTTTAGCGGGACCTCCTACGAGCAGTACTTC; CDR3aa: CASSFSGTSYEQYF
d_gene: TRBD2; abundance: few; v_gene: TRBV2; j_gene: TRBJ2-7; CDR3nt: TGTGCCAGCACCGGGGTAGCGGGGGGTATCGACGAGCAGTACTTC; CDR3aa: CASTGVAGGIDEQYF
d_gene: -; abundance: -; v_gene: TRBV5-1; j_gene: TRBJ1-1; CDR3nt: TGCGCCAGCAGCTTGGGTGGGGTGTTGAACACTGAAGCTTTCTTT; CDR3aa: CASSLGGVLNTEAFF
d_gene: -; abundance: -; v_gene: TRBV12-3/TRBV12-4; j_gene: TRBJ2-7; CDR3nt: TGTGCCAGCAGTTTAGCAGAAACCTACGAGCAGTACTTC; CDR3aa: CASSLAETYEQYF
d_gene: -; abundance: few; v_gene: TRBV15; j_gene: TRBJ2-7; CDR3nt: TGTGCCACCAGCAGGGCGCCGGGACATCCCTCCTACGAGCAGTACTTC; CDR3aa: CATSRAPGHPSYEQYF
d_gene: -; abundance: many; v_gene: TRBV7-9; j_gene: TRBJ1-1; CDR3nt: TGTGCCAGCAGCCCACGTAGAGTAGCTTTCTTT; CDR3aa: CASSPRRVAFF
d_gene: TRBD1; abundance: many; v_gene: TRBV5-1; j_gene: TRBJ2-5; CDR3nt: TGCGCCAGCAGCCGACAACAGGGGATCCAAGAGACCCAGTACTTC; CDR3aa: CASSRQQGIQETQYF
d_gene: TRBD2; abundance: -; v_gene: TRBV7-2; j_gene: TRBJ2-1; CDR3nt: TGTGCCAGCACCTTGGGGACTAGCGGGAGGAGGATCTACAATGAGCAGTTCTTC; CDR3aa: CASTLGTSGRRIYNEQFF
d_gene: -; abundance: -; v_gene: TRBV12-3/TRBV12-4; j_gene: TRBJ2-1; CDR3nt: TGTGCCAGCAGCCAGCGGTACAATGAGCAGTTCTTC; CDR3aa: CASSQRYNEQFF
d_gene: -; abundance: few; v_gene: TRBV4-3; j_gene: TRBJ2-2; CDR3nt: TGCGCCAGCAGCCAAATAGAGAACACCGGGGAGCTGTTTTTT; CDR3aa: CASSQIENTGELFF
d_gene: TRBD2; abundance: -; v_gene: TRBV11-2; j_gene: TRBJ2-7; CDR3nt: TGTGCCAGCAGCCGTTTAGCGGGGTCCTCCTACGAGCAGTACTTC; CDR3aa: CASSRLAGSSYEQYF
d_gene: TRBD2; abundance: -; v_gene: TRBV12-3/TRBV12-4; j_gene: TRBJ2-1; CDR3nt: TGTGCCAGCGCCCGGACTAGTGGCGATGAGCAGTTCTTC; CDR3aa: CASARTSGDEQFF
d_gene: -; abundance: -; v_gene: TRBV2; j_gene: TRBJ1-5; CDR3nt: TGTGCCAGCAGTGTGGACAAGCAGCCCCAGCATTTT; CDR3aa: CASSVDKQPQHF
d_gene: -; abundance: -; v_gene: TRBV2; j_gene: TRBJ2-7; CDR3nt: TGTGCCAGCAGCCACATGGACGGGTACGAGCAGTACTTC; CDR3aa: CASSHMDGYEQYF
d_gene: -; abundance: -; v_gene: TRBV5-6; j_gene: TRBJ1-1; CDR3nt: TGTGCCAGCAGCTTGTCGGGGTTGGAGGGCACTGAAGCTTTCTTT; CDR3aa: CASSLSGLEGTEAFF
d_gene: -; abundance: few; v_gene: TRBV5-1; j_gene: TRBJ1-1; CDR3nt: TGCGCCAGCAGCTTGGGTGGGGCTCTACCCGAAGCTTTCTTT; CDR3aa: CASSLGGALPEAFF
d_gene: -; abundance: -; v_gene: TRBV14; j_gene: TRBJ1-1; CDR3nt: TGTGCCAGCAGCCAAAGGTTTAGAAACACTGAAGCTTTCTTT; CDR3aa: CASSQRFRNTEAFF
d_gene: -; abundance: -; v_gene: TRBV7-9; j_gene: TRBJ2-3; CDR3nt: TGTGCCAGCAGCAGAGACGGCCCCAGGTATACGCAGTATTTT; CDR3aa: CASSRDGPRYTQYF
d_gene: -; abundance: -; v_gene: TRBV20-1; j_gene: TRBJ1-2; CDR3nt: TGCAGTGCTAGTGAACCTAACTATGGCTACACCTTC; CDR3aa: CSASEPNYGYTF
d_gene: TRBD2; abundance: -; v_gene: TRBV6-5; j_gene: TRBJ2-2; CDR3nt: TGTGCCAGCGATGGGACGGGAGGGCACGGGGAGCTGTTTTTT; CDR3aa: CASDGTGGHGELFF
d_gene: -; abundance: few; v_gene: TRBV20-1; j_gene: TRBJ1-4; CDR3nt: TGCAGTGCTCCCAGAGCGGGGGGAGGACTGTTTTTT; CDR3aa: CSAPRAGGGLFF
d_gene: -; abundance: few; v_gene: TRBV5-1; j_gene: TRBJ1-1; CDR3nt: TGCGCCAGCAGCTTGGTGGCAGGGTCGGGAACTGAAGCTTTCTTT; CDR3aa: CASSLVAGSGTEAFF
d_gene: TRBD2; abundance: -; v_gene: TRBV4-1; j_gene: TRBJ2-5; CDR3nt: TGCGCCAGCAGCCGCCAACTCCTAGCGGGGATAGGGACCCAGTACTTC; CDR3aa: CASSRQLLAGIGTQYF
d_gene: -; abundance: -; v_gene: TRBV29-1; j_gene: TRBJ2-5; CDR3nt: TGCAGCGTTGAAGCCGGGTGGGAGCGTGGGGAGACCCAGTACTTC; CDR3aa: CSVEAGWERGETQYF
d_gene: -; abundance: few; v_gene: TRBV10-3; j_gene: TRBJ2-1; CDR3nt: TGTGCCATCAGTCAGAGCGATGGAAGGAGGAATGAGCAGTTCTTC; CDR3aa: CAISQSDGRRNEQFF
d_gene: TRBD1; abundance: -; v_gene: TRBV5-1; j_gene: TRBJ2-1; CDR3nt: TGCGCCAGCAGCTTGGCCTTAACAGGGGGCAATGAGCAGTTCTTC; CDR3aa: CASSLALTGGNEQFF